One sample yielded the 27 T cell receptor beta chains listed below, sequenced in a study of blood T cell repertoires in COVID-19. The data were produced by immunoSEQ multiplex PCR, yet TCRdb's version contains in-frame clones alone and is incomplete. This table holds about 170,000 clones, 80% to 85% found once. Sequenced material: peripheral blood. All receptors come from a man between 65 and 85 years old with active or convalescent COVID-19.

The chain couples TRBV7-2 to TRBJ2-7; 8 nucleotides align to TRBD1. Germline CDR1 reads SGHTA; CDR2 reads FQGNSA. There are 15 residues in the CDR3. Trimming removed 5 bases from V and 2 bases from J; junction bases left unmatched: 8. CDR3 in DNA: TGTGCCAGCAGCCCAAGGACAGGGAGAGCCTACGAGCAGTACTTC. It specifies CASSPRTGRAYEQYF.

This rearrangement joins TRBV6-6 to TRBJ2-7, with 10 bases that match TRBD2. V lost 5 bases, J lost 3 bases, and 7 bases stayed unmatched. CDR1 MNHNY and CDR2 SVGAGI come from the germline V gene (reference sequence). This CDR3 has 15 residues. The CDR3: CASSPTGTSVYEQYF. CDR3 nucleotide sequence: TGTGCCAGCAGTCCTACCGGGACTAGCGTCTACGAGCAGTACTTC.

The rearrangement uses TRBV5-4 and TRBJ2-3; D is possibly TRBD2 (6 bases). With 4 bases removed from V and 3 bases from J, the gap between germline ends came to 21 bases. CDR1 SGHNT and CDR2 YYREEE come from the germline V gene (reference sequence). This CDR3 region has 17 residues. This CDR3 reads CASSPAGTGLATDTQYF. CDR3 in DNA: TGTGCCAGCAGCCCGGCTGGCACAGGCCTAGCGACAGATACGCAGTATTTT.

V usage is TRBV5-4 and J usage is TRBJ2-3; 14 bases fit TRBD2. This CDR3 has 16 amino acids. J was trimmed by 5 bases and V by 4 bases; bases with no gene match: 6. Germline V lookup: CDR1 SGHNT, CDR2 YYREEE (reference sequence). The chain's CDR3 is CASSQGLAGAVDTQYF. The CDR3 nucleotides are TGTGCCAGCAGCCAGGGACTAGCGGGAGCGGTAGATACGCAGTATTTT. The full variable domain, its missing parts supplied by reference TRBV5-4 and TRBJ2-3, is ETGVTQSPTHLIKTRGQQVTLRCSSQSGHNTVSWYQQALGQGPQFIFQYYREEENGRGNFPPRFSGLQFPNYSSELNVNALELDDSALYLCASSQGLAGAVDTQYFGPGTRLTVL.

The count of this clone is one. This sequence joins TRBV19 and TRBJ2-3; TRBD2 might be the D (6 bases). Trimming stripped 0 bases from V and 6 bases from J, with 16 bases between. Germline V gene data show CDR1 as LNHDA and CDR2 as SQIVND (reference sequence). There are 16 residues in the CDR3. CDR3 region: CASSIEILAEEDTQYF. As DNA, the CDR3 is TGTGCCAGTAGTATAGAGATCTTAGCGGAAGAGGATACGCAGTATTTT.

The chain is built from TRBV3-1 (or the pseudogene TRBV3-2) and TRBJ1-5; D is uncertain. The CDR3 spans 14 residues. Trimming took 0 bases from V and 5 from J, leaving 8 bases between them. Germline lookup yields CDR1 LGHDT and CDR2 YNNKEL (reference sequence). The CDR3 DNA reads TGTGCCAGCAGCCAAGACCCAGGCGATCAGCCCCAGCATTTT. This encodes CASSQDPGDQPQHF.

The rearrangement joins TRBV4-3 to TRBJ1-6, with TRBD1 as a possible D gene (5 bases). Per germline, CDR1 LGHNA and CDR2 YSLEER. This CDR3 comprises 16 residues. Trimming left V 0 bases short and J 8 bases short, with 14 bases between. The CDR3 protein is CASSQDPQGRDSPLHF. CDR3 bases: TGCGCCAGCAGCCAAGATCCTCAGGGCCGGGATTCACCCCTCCACTTT.

The rearrangement links TRBV5-1 to TRBJ1-2, with 8 bases aligning to TRBD1. V was pared by 4 bases and J by 5 bases, with 16 bases of the junction left unmatched. The CDR3 is 17 residues long. Germline V lookup: CDR1 SGHRS, CDR2 YFSETQ. CDR3 coding DNA: TGCGCCAGCAGCCTGCCCCGGGACAGGTCTACAGATTATGGCTACACCTTC. Its translation: CASSLPRDRSTDYGYTF.

This chain links TRBV3-1 (or the pseudogene TRBV3-2) with TRBJ2-7; TRBD1 matches at 7 bases. The CDR3 is made up of 15 amino acids. Per the germline V gene, CDR1 is LGHDT and CDR2 is YNNKEL (reference sequence). V lost 1 base and J lost 3; bases outside the gene matches: 6. The CDR3 sequence is CASSQGPGQNYEQYF. CDR3 nucleotide sequence: TGTGCCAGCAGCCAAGGCCCGGGACAGAACTACGAGCAGTACTTC.

The chain is built from TRBV11-2 and TRBJ2-3; D ambiguous. Germline-derived CDR1 and CDR2 are SGHAT and FQNNGV. The V and J ends lost 0 bases and 0 bases respectively, with 10 bases between them. This CDR3 has 16 residues. The CDR3 spells CASSLEVRKSTDTQYF. The CDR3 region has the DNA TGTGCCAGCAGCTTAGAGGTTAGAAAGAGCACAGATACGCAGTATTTT.

The CDR3 nucleotides are TGCGCCAGCAGCCAAGCCAGGCCTCTTTACAATGAGCAGTTCTTC. Translation gives CASSQARPLYNEQFF. This chain connects TRBV4-3 to TRBJ2-1; no clear D. With 1 base removed from V and 4 bases from J, the gap between germline ends came to 11 bases. CDR1 is LGHNA and CDR2 is YSLEER in the germline V gene. This CDR3 has 15 amino acids.

This chain links TRBV10-2 with TRBJ2-7; D not resolved. From germline, CDR1 is WSHSY and CDR2 SAAADI. The CDR3 contains 14 residues. With 0 bases removed from V and 3 bases from J, the gap between germline ends came to 9 bases. CDR3: CASSESAMNYEQYF. In nucleotides, the CDR3 is TGCGCCAGCAGTGAGTCGGCAATGAACTACGAGCAGTACTTC.

J is TRBJ2-1 and V is TRBV6-2 or TRBV6-3, with 8 bases identical to TRBD2. Germline V gene data show CDR1 as MNHEY and CDR2 as SVGEGT. The CDR3 is made up of 16 amino acids. The junction had 1 base not matched to a gene; V was cut back by 0 bases and J by 0 bases. The CDR3 sequence: CASSYSLAVSYNEQFF. DNA of the CDR3: TGTGCCAGCAGTTACTCACTAGCGGTCTCCTACAATGAGCAGTTCTTC.

This rearrangement joins TRBV2 to TRBJ1-5; no clear D gene. This CDR3 contains 12 residues. The germline V gene encodes CDR1 SNHLY and CDR2 FYNNEI. The V end lost 3 bases, the J end lost 3 bases, and 3 bases lay between the germline ends. This CDR3 reads CASSDNNQPQHF. The CDR3 nucleotides read TGTGCCAGCAGTGATAACAATCAGCCCCAGCATTTT.

The CDR3 is CASSLRRLGEVMGETQYF. In nucleotides, the CDR3 is TGTGCCAGCAGCTTAAGAAGACTAGGCGAGGTTATGGGAGAGACCCAGTACTTC. This sequence joins TRBV7-2 and TRBJ2-5; maybe TRBD2 (6 bases). The CDR3 sequence is 18 residues long. Germline V gene data show CDR1 as SGHTA and CDR2 as FQGNSA. Trimming left V 2 bases short and J 4 bases short, with 23 bases between.

The V call is TRBV9, the J call TRBJ2-1; TRBD2 matches at 8 bases. Trimming removed 3 bases from V and 2 bases from J; junction bases left unmatched: 4. This CDR3 is built from 15 residues. The germline gives CDR1 SGDLS, CDR2 YYNGEE. CDR3 region: CASSGRGDPYNEQFF. The CDR3 nucleotides are TGTGCCAGCAGCGGGCGGGGGGACCCCTACAATGAGCAGTTCTTC.

The chain carries TRBV6-2 or TRBV6-3 and TRBJ1-5; 8 bases line up with TRBD1. With 0 bases clipped from V and 4 bases from J, the junction kept 5 bases outside the gene matches. The germline V gene has CDR1 MNHEY and CDR2 SVGEGT. This CDR3 contains 16 residues. DNA for the CDR3: TGTGCCAGCAGTTACTCGAGGACAGGGTCAAATCAGCCCCAGCATTTT. Translation: CASSYSRTGSNQPQHF.

The V gene is TRBV5-4, the J gene TRBJ1-2, with TRBD1 matching over 7 bases. V was clipped by 4 bases and J by 6 bases; unmatched bases: 9. The CDR3 runs 14 residues. The germline CDR1 and CDR2 sequences are SGHNT and YYREEE (reference sequence). DNA of the CDR3: TGTGCCAGCAGCCCGGAACGACAGGGAAATGGCTACACCTTC. Its protein product is CASSPERQGNGYTF.

The chain couples TRBV11-3 to TRBJ2-3; 8 bases are a match to TRBD1. The length of the CDR3 is 17 residues. J was trimmed by 5 bases and V by 10 bases; bases with no gene match: 20. Germline V gives CDR1 SGHNT, CDR2 YENEEA. CDR3 loop: CATYQYQGAPRGDTQYF. CDR3 in DNA: TGTGCCACCTATCAATACCAGGGGGCCCCCCGGGGAGATACGCAGTATTTT.

The gene calls are TRBV19 and TRBJ1-5, with a weak D call TRBD1 (6 bases). CDR3 length: 15 amino acids. V was clipped by 6 bases and J by 6 bases, with 18 bases between them. CDR1 is LNHDA and CDR2 is SQIVND in the germline V gene (reference sequence). The CDR3 protein is CASRALHRVTQPQHF. DNA for the CDR3: TGTGCCAGTAGGGCCCTACACAGGGTAACTCAGCCCCAGCATTTT. Filled out from reference TRBV19 and TRBJ1-5, the complete variable domain reads DGGITQSPKYLFRKEGQNVTLSCEQNLNHDAMYWYRQDPGQGLRLIYYSQIVNDFQKGDIAEGYSVSREKKESFPLTVTSAQKNPTAFYLCASRALHRVTQPQHFGDGTRLSIL.

This clone was recorded only once. This sequence joins TRBV25-1 and TRBJ2-3; 8 nucleotides align to TRBD2. J was trimmed by 2 bases and V by 1 base; bases with no gene match: 5. The length of the CDR3 is 16 residues. Germline V gene sequence: CDR1 MGHDK, CDR2 SYGVNS. CDR3 region: CASSEWGSGTTDTQYF. The DNA of the CDR3 is TGTGCCAGCAGTGAATGGGGTAGCGGGACCACAGATACGCAGTATTTT.

The chain uses TRBV28 and TRBJ1-2, with a tentative D call TRBD1 (6 bases). The V gene's germline CDR1 is MDHEN and CDR2 SYDVKM. V shed 1 base and J shed 8 bases, with 14 bases lying between them. CDR3 length equals 14 residues. In DNA form, the CDR3 reads TGTGCCAGCAGTTTATACAGGGAGGGTAGGGGCTACACCTTC. Translated: CASSLYREGRGYTF.

V gene TRBV7-6 combines with J gene TRBJ2-2; 7 bases map to TRBD1. Germline V CDR1 and CDR2: SGHVS, FNYEAQ. V was clipped by 2 bases and J by 0 bases; unmatched bases: 3. The CDR3 has 16 amino acids. The CDR3 bases are TGTGCCAGCAGCTTATGGGGGACAGCGAACACCGGGGAGCTGTTTTTT. Translation gives CASSLWGTANTGELFF. Filled out from reference TRBV7-6 and TRBJ2-2, the complete variable domain reads GAGVSQSPRYKVTKRGQDVALRCDPISGHVSLYWYRQALGQGPEFLTYFNYEAQQDKSGLPNDRFSAERPEGSISTLTIQRTEQRDSAMYRCASSLWGTANTGELFFGEGSRLTVL.

The chain has TRBV9 and TRBJ1-5; maybe TRBD1 (5 bases). This CDR3 comprises 14 residues. Germline CDR1 reads SGDLS; CDR2 reads YYNGEE. V was cut by 4 bases and J by 2 bases, with 10 bases left in between. The CDR3 reads CASSPGVGNQPQHF. The CDR3 DNA reads TGTGCCAGCAGCCCGGGGGTTGGCAATCAGCCCCAGCATTTT.

This clone came up once. The chain combines TRBV25-1 with TRBJ1-2; 7 positions match TRBD1. The CDR3 has 13 residues. Unmatched junction bases numbered 9, after V lost 7 bases and J lost 7 bases. CDR1 MGHDK and CDR2 SYGVNS come from the germline V gene. CDR3 region: CASTRLEGAGYTF. The CDR3 nucleotides are TGTGCCAGCACCCGCCTCGAGGGGGCTGGCTACACCTTC.

V gene TRBV19 combines with J gene TRBJ1-1, with no clear D. This CDR3 has 12 amino acids. CDR1 is LNHDA and CDR2 is SQIVND in the germline V gene (reference sequence). Trimming cost V 9 bases and J 6 bases, with 14 bases left between them. CDR3 protein: CASRRVSSEAFF. The CDR3 nucleotides are TGTGCCAGCCGACGGGTGTCCTCTGAAGCTTTCTTT.

V is TRBV6-6 and J is TRBJ2-5; 9 positions agree with TRBD1. The junction had 6 bases not matched to a gene; V was cut back by 6 bases and J by 4 bases. The germline V gene encodes CDR1 MNHNY and CDR2 SVGAGI (reference sequence). The CDR3 runs 14 residues. CDR3 sequence: CASRDTGGRETQYF. CDR3 nucleotides: TGTGCCAGCAGAGATACAGGGGGCAGAGAGACCCAGTACTTC.